The 28 T cell receptor beta chains below all came from one sample that was sequenced in a study of control samples from healthy donors and cancer patients. Using immunoSEQ multiplex PCR, the repertoire was profiled, and TCRdb retains in-frame clones only, with some absent. The repertoire holds some 130,000 clones, 80% to 90% seen once, with approximately 8.6% in the top ten. What was sequenced was blood. The receptors were gathered from a woman in her 30s in good health.

The V and J genes are TRBV5-6 and TRBJ2-6; D is uncertain. CDR1 SGHDT and CDR2 YYEEEE come from the germline V gene. The V end was cut by 7 bases, the J end by 0 bases, with 2 bases between. CDR3 size: 12 residues. DNA of the CDR3: TGTGCCAGCCTCTCTGGGGCCAACGTCCTGACTTTC. This codes for CASLSGANVLTF.

This rearrangement joins TRBV5-1 to TRBJ2-7; a weak D match, TRBD2 (5 bases). V dropped 4 bases and J dropped 5 bases, with 16 bases sitting between them. Germline CDR1 is SGHRS and CDR2 is YFSETQ. This CDR3 has 14 amino acids. The chain's CDR3 is CASSTGDSWNEQYF. CDR3 sequence (DNA): TGCGCCAGCAGCACCGGGGATAGCTGGAACGAGCAGTACTTC.

The V gene is TRBV30, the J gene TRBJ2-3; D is possibly TRBD2 (6 bases). The CDR3 has 13 amino acids. The germline V gene encodes CDR1 GTSNPN and CDR2 SVGIG (reference sequence). V was cut by 0 bases and J by 4 bases, with 8 bases left in between. CDR3 sequence: CAWSVRLADTQYF. CDR3 sequence (DNA): TGTGCCTGGAGTGTACGACTAGCAGATACGCAGTATTTT.

This sequence joins TRBV18 and TRBJ1-1, with TRBD1 matching over 8 bases. With 3 bases clipped from V and 7 bases from J, the junction kept 13 bases outside the gene matches. Germline V lookup: CDR1 KGHSH, CDR2 LQKENI. The CDR3 covers 16 residues. Written as DNA, the CDR3 is TGTGCCAGCTCACCGGGAAGCGACAGGGGAAAAAGTGAAGCTTTCTTT. Translating gives CASSPGSDRGKSEAFF.

The rearrangement joins TRBV9 to TRBJ2-1; 11 nucleotides align to TRBD2. CDR1 is SGDLS, CDR2 YYNGEE, per germline. Germline trimming cut 4 bases from V and 4 bases from J; bases unmatched to any gene: 4. The CDR3 sequence is 15 residues long. CDR3 in amino acids: CASSTGTSGYNEQFF. The DNA of the CDR3 is TGTGCCAGCAGCACTGGGACTAGCGGTTACAATGAGCAGTTCTTC.

This chain links TRBV9 with TRBJ2-2, with TRBD2 matching over 7 bases. The CDR3 runs to 17 residues. The germline V gene has CDR1 SGDLS and CDR2 YYNGEE. V trimming: 0 bases; J trimming: 3 bases; junction bases outside the gene matches: 8. The CDR3 nucleotides are TGTGCCAGCAGCGTAGGAGGGGCTAGCGGCCACACCGGGGAGCTGTTTTTT. Its protein product is CASSVGGASGHTGELFF.

The chain recombines TRBV10-3 with TRBJ2-5, with D possibly being TRBD1 (6 bases). The germline gives CDR1 ENHRY, CDR2 SYGVKD. This CDR3 is built from 17 residues. The V end was cut by 0 bases, the J end by 1 base, with 15 bases between. The CDR3 region is CAISESKGEKGQETQYF. CDR3 DNA: TGTGCCATCAGTGAGTCGAAGGGGGAAAAGGGCCAAGAGACCCAGTACTTC.

V and J are TRBV7-8 and TRBJ1-1; D gene uncertain. The CDR3 totals 16 residues. CDR1 and CDR2 (germline): SGHVS, FQNEAQ. V was pared by 0 bases and J by 0 bases, with 11 bases between. The CDR3 DNA reads TGTGCCAGCAGCTTAGCCAGTAGGGATTTGAACACTGAAGCTTTCTTT. This encodes CASSLASRDLNTEAFF.

The count of this clone is one. V usage is TRBV20-1 and J usage is TRBJ2-7; TRBD2 matches at 9 bases. Germline values: CDR1 DFQATT, CDR2 SNEGSKA (reference sequence). CDR3 length: 15 amino acids. J lost 3 bases, V lost 3 bases, and 9 bases had no gene match. The CDR3 DNA follows: TGCAGTGCTAGTGTCCGGACTAGCGCTAGCTACGAGCAGTACTTC. Translation gives CSASVRTSASYEQYF.

V is TRBV11-1 and J is TRBJ2-5; D unclear. V was cut by 5 bases and J by 1 base, with 14 bases left in between. This CDR3 comprises 15 residues. CDR1 and CDR2 from the germline V gene are SGHAT and FQDESV (reference sequence). This CDR3 is CASSPHARGQETQYF. The CDR3 bases are TGTGCCAGCAGCCCCCACGCGCGTGGCCAAGAGACCCAGTACTTC.

The chain couples TRBV9 to TRBJ2-5, with D possibly TRBD1 on 6 matching bases. This CDR3 contains 14 residues. Germline lookup yields CDR1 SGDLS and CDR2 YYNGEE. The V end was cut by 2 bases, the J end by 5 bases, with 13 bases between. Written as DNA, the CDR3 is TGTGCCAGCAGCGTGCGGGCCCAGGGGGAGACCCAGTACTTC. Translated, it gives CASSVRAQGETQYF. Drawing the rest from reference TRBV9 and TRBJ2-5, the complete variable domain is DSGVTQTPKHLITATGQRVTLRCSPRSGDLSVYWYQQSLDQGLQFLIQYYNGEERAKGNILERFSAQQFPDLHSELNLSSLELGDSALYFCASSVRAQGETQYFGPGTRLLVL.

The genes are TRBV3-1 (or the pseudogene TRBV3-2) and TRBJ2-1; D gene unclear. The ends were cut back, 4 bases at V and 0 bases at J, with 10 bases in the middle. Germline CDR1 is LGHDT and CDR2 is YNNKEL (reference sequence). This CDR3 spans 15 amino acids. The CDR3: CASSRSEVSYNEQFF. The CDR3 nucleotides are TGTGCCAGCAGCCGATCGGAAGTCTCCTACAATGAGCAGTTCTTC.

V usage is TRBV3-1 (or the pseudogene TRBV3-2) and J usage is TRBJ2-7; D unclear. The V end lost 2 bases, the J end lost 4 bases, and 6 bases lay between the germline ends. The CDR3 sequence is 12 residues long. Germline V gene data show CDR1 as LGHDT and CDR2 as YNNKEL (reference sequence). The DNA of the CDR3 is TGTGCCAGCAGCCAAAGTTTGTACGAGCAGTACTTC. Translating it yields CASSQSLYEQYF.

The rearrangement joins TRBV5-8 to TRBJ1-1; TRBD1 agrees at 8 bases. This CDR3 region has 18 residues. After removal of 0 bases from V and 4 bases from J, the junction contained 14 bases not matched to a gene. Germline loops: CDR1 SGHTS, CDR2 YDEGEE. This CDR3 is CASSLDGTGGNWGTEAFF. The CDR3 nucleotides are TGTGCCAGCAGCTTGGACGGCACAGGGGGTAATTGGGGCACTGAAGCTTTCTTT. Combining the CDR3 with reference TRBV5-8 and TRBJ1-1 gives the whole variable domain EAGVTQSPTHLIKTRGQQATLRCSPISGHTSVYWYQQALGLGLQFLLWYDEGEERNRGNFPPRFSGRQFPNYSSELNVNALELEDSALYLCASSLDGTGGNWGTEAFFGQGTRLTVV.

This clone was seen a few times. The gene calls are TRBV6-5 and TRBJ1-1; 8 bases line up with TRBD1. In germline, CDR1 is MNHEY, CDR2 SVGAGI. The CDR3 contains 14 residues. J lost 2 bases, V lost 6 bases, and 5 bases had no gene match. The CDR3 nucleotides are TGTGCCAGCAGAACAGGGGGAAGAAACACTGAAGCTTTCTTT. This translates into CASRTGGRNTEAFF.

The V gene is TRBV2, the J gene TRBJ2-7; possible D gene TRBD2, 7 bases. The length of the CDR3 is 12 residues. V gave up 8 bases and J gave up 4 bases, with 12 bases separating them. Germline V gene data show CDR1 as SNHLY and CDR2 as FYNNEI. DNA for the CDR3: TGTGCCAGCCGGGGGGCTGGGTACGAGCAGTACTTC. It codes for CASRGAGYEQYF.

This chain links TRBV30 with TRBJ2-4; 7 nucleotides align to TRBD1. In germline, CDR1 is GTSNPN, CDR2 SVGIG (reference sequence). V was clipped by 3 bases and J by 8 bases; unmatched bases: 13. The CDR3 covers 15 residues. This CDR3 reads CAWRIWDSVVDIQYF. The CDR3, as DNA: TGTGCCTGGAGAATTTGGGACAGTGTTGTAGACATTCAGTACTTC.

This chain joins TRBV18 and TRBJ2-7, with TRBD2 matching 15 bases. Per germline, CDR1 KGHSH and CDR2 LQKENI. The trim removed 5 bases at V and 6 bases at J, leaving 14 bases unmatched. There are 18 residues in the CDR3. The CDR3 protein is CASSGLAGGPLETFEQYF. Here the CDR3 DNA reads TGTGCCAGCTCAGGACTAGCGGGAGGGCCTCTCGAGACTTTCGAGCAGTACTTC.

The V and J genes are TRBV6-1 and TRBJ2-1; 9 bases line up with TRBD2. J gave up 4 bases and V 10 bases, and 8 bases lay outside the gene matches. CDR1 MNHNS and CDR2 SASEGT come from the germline V gene. The CDR3 runs 14 residues. The chain's CDR3 is CAISPTSGYNEQFF. The CDR3 bases are TGTGCCATTTCCCCGACTAGCGGATACAATGAGCAGTTCTTC.

The rearrangement uses TRBV19 and TRBJ2-3, with 10 bases aligning to TRBD2. Germline V gene sequence: CDR1 LNHDA, CDR2 SQIVND (reference sequence). CDR3 length: 15 amino acids. V was pared by 3 bases and J by 6 bases, with 6 bases of the junction left unmatched. As DNA, the CDR3 is TGTGCCAGTAGTATTCCTAGCGGGAGAAGTGATACGCAGTATTTT. Its translation is CASSIPSGRSDTQYF. Based on the CDR3 plus reference TRBV19 and TRBJ2-3, the full variable domain is DGGITQSPKYLFRKEGQNVTLSCEQNLNHDAMYWYRQDPGQGLRLIYYSQIVNDFQKGDIAEGYSVSREKKESFPLTVTSAQKNPTAFYLCASSIPSGRSDTQYFGPGTRLTVL.

The CDR3 spells CASSEWTSGLTDTQYF. The CDR3 DNA reads TGTGCCAGCAGTGAGTGGACTAGCGGCCTCACAGATACGCAGTATTTT. The chain couples TRBV6-1 to TRBJ2-3, with TRBD2 matching over 10 bases. With V trimmed by 3 bases and J by 2 bases, 5 bases remained unmatched. The CDR3 sequence is 16 residues long. CDR1 MNHNS and CDR2 SASEGT come from the germline V gene.

This clone has a handful of counts. The rearrangement joins TRBV6-5 to TRBJ1-2; D is unresolved. The length of the CDR3 is 13 residues. CDR1 and CDR2 from the germline V gene are MNHEY and SVGAGI. V was shortened by 8 bases and J by 0 bases, with 10 bases between the two germline ends. The CDR3, as DNA: TGTGCCAGCTTTTTTGACGCTAACTATGGCTACACCTTC. It is translated as CASFFDANYGYTF.

A single count supports this clone. V usage is TRBV5-4 and J usage is TRBJ1-4; no reliable D call. The CDR3 has 13 residues. The germline V and J ends were trimmed by 0 bases and 8 bases, with 8 bases remaining between them. CDR1 SGHNT and CDR2 YYREEE come from the germline V gene (reference sequence). CDR3 protein: CASSLDLGEKLFF. The CDR3 region has the DNA TGTGCCAGCAGCTTGGATCTAGGGGAAAAACTGTTTTTT.

V gene TRBV12-3 or TRBV12-4 combines with J gene TRBJ2-7; possibly TRBD1 or TRBD2 for D (5 bases each). V was pared by 5 bases and J by 6 bases, with 8 bases between. This CDR3 is 11 amino acids long. CDR3 in amino acids: CASSRGSEQYF. CDR3 coding DNA: TGTGCCAGCAGTCGGGGCAGCGAGCAGTACTTC.

The rearrangement uses TRBV10-3 and TRBJ2-5; the D gene is possibly TRBD1 (6 bases). V dropped 2 bases and J dropped 4 bases, with 14 bases sitting between them. The CDR3 sequence is 15 residues long. CDR1 is ENHRY and CDR2 is SYGVKD in the germline V gene. The CDR3 DNA sequence: TGTGCCATCAGTGAGGAAAGGACAGCGATAGAGACCCAGTACTTC. It translates to CAISEERTAIETQYF.

The V gene is TRBV10-3, the J gene TRBJ1-2; 11 bases map to TRBD1. The CDR3 contains 13 residues. Germline values: CDR1 ENHRY, CDR2 SYGVKD. V lost 7 bases to trimming and J lost 8 bases; unmatched junction nucleotides: 6. In DNA, the CDR3 is TGTGCCATCACCGGGACAGGGGGAGAAGGCTACACCTTC. Translated: CAITGTGGEGYTF.

V usage is TRBV6-5 and J usage is TRBJ2-7; 7 bases line up with TRBD1. Trimming at V came to 8 bases and at J to 4 bases, leaving 2 bases not matched to a gene. There are 11 residues in the CDR3. Germline assignment: CDR1 MNHEY and CDR2 SVGAGI. CDR3 sequence reads: CASGGQYEQYF. The CDR3 region has the DNA TGTGCCAGCGGGGGACAGTACGAGCAGTACTTC.

On this clone itself: Other DNA sequences from this sample encode an identical CDR3 as well. The gene calls are TRBV7-9 and TRBJ2-1, with 12 bases matching TRBD2. From germline, CDR1 is SEHNR and CDR2 FQNEAQ (reference sequence). The CDR3 length is 16 residues. After removal of 1 base from V and 3 bases from J, the junction contained 1 base not matched to a gene. CDR3 nucleotides: TGTGCCAGCAGCTTAGAACTAGCGGGAGGCTACAATGAGCAGTTCTTC. It yields the protein CASSLELAGGYNEQFF.